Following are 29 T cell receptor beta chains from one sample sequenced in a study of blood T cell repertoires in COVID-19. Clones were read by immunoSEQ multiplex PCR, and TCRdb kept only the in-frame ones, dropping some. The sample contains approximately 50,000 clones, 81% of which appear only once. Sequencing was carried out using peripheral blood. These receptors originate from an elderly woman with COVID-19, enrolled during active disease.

Here the CDR3 DNA reads TGTGCCAGCAGCTTTGGGCCCCCGAAGGACACTGAAGCTTTCTTT. Translating gives CASSFGPPKDTEAFF. The chain couples TRBV5-8 to TRBJ1-1; no reliable D call. Germline-derived CDR1 and CDR2 are SGHTS and YDEGEE. The CDR3 is 15 amino acids. Deletions cut 2 bases from V and 3 bases from J, with 14 bases between.

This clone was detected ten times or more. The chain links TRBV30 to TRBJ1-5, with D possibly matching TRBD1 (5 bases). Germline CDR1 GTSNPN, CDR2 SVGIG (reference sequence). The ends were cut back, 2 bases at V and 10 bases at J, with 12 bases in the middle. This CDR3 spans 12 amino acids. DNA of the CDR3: TGTGCCTGGAGTCCCGGGACTGTACCCCAGCATTTT. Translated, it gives CAWSPGTVPQHF.

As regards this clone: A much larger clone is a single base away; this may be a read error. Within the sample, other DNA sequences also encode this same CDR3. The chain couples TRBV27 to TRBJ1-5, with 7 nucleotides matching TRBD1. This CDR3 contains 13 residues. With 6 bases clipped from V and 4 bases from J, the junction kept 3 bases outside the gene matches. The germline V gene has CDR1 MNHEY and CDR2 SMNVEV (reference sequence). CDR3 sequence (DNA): TGTGCCAGCAGGGGACAGCAAAATCAGCCCCAGCATTTT. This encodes CASRGQQNQPQHF.

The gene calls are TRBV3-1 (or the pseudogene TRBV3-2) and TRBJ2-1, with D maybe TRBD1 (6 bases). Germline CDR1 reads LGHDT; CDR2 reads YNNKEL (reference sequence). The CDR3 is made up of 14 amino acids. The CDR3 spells CAVGGTLSYNEQFF. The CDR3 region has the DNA TGTGCTGTAGGGGGAACTCTCTCCTACAATGAGCAGTTCTTC.

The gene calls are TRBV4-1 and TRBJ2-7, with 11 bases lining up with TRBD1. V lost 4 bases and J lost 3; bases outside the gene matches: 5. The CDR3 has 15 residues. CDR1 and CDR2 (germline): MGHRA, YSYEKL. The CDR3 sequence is CASSLPGTGGYEQYF. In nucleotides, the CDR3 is TGCGCCAGCAGCCTACCCGGGACAGGGGGCTACGAGCAGTACTTC.

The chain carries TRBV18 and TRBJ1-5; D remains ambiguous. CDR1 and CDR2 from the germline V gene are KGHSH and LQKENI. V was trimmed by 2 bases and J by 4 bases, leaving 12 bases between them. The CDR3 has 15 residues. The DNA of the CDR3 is TGTGCCAGCTCACCAGGGCACTTTCTTAATCAGCCCCAGCATTTT. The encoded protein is CASSPGHFLNQPQHF.

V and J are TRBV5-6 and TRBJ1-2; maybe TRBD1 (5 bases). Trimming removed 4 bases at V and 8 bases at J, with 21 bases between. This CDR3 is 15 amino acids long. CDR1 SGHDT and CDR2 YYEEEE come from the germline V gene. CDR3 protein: CASSEYLTGPRGYTF. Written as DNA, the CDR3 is TGTGCCAGCAGCGAATATCTAACAGGTCCTCGGGGCTACACCTTC.

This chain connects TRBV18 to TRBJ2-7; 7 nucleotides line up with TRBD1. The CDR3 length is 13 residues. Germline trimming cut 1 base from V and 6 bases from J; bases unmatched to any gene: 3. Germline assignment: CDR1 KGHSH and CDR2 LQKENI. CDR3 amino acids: CASSPQNRGEQYF. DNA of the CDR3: TGTGCCAGCTCACCACAAAACAGGGGCGAGCAGTACTTC.

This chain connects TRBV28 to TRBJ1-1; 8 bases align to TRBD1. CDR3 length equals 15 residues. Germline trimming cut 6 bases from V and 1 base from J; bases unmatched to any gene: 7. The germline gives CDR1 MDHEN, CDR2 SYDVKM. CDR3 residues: CASSRQGAANTEAFF. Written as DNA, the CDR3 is TGTGCCAGCAGCCGCCAGGGGGCCGCGAACACTGAAGCTTTCTTT.

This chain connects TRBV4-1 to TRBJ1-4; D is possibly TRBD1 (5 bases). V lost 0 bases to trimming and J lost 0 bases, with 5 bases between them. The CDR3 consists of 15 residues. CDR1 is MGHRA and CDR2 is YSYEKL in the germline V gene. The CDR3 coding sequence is TGCGCCAGCAGCCAAGAGACAGCAACTAATGAAAAACTGTTTTTT. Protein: CASSQETATNEKLFF.

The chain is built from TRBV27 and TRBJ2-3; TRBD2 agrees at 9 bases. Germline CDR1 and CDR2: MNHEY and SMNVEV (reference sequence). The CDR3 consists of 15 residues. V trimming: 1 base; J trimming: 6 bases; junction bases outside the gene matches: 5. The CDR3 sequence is CASSLYASGADTQYF. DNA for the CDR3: TGTGCCAGCAGTTTATATGCTAGCGGGGCGGATACGCAGTATTTT.

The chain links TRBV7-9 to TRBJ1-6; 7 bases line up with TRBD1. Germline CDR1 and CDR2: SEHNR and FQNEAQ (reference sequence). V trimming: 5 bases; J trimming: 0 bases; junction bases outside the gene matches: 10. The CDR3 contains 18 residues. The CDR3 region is CASSGTADESSYNSPLHF. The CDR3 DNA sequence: TGTGCCAGCAGCGGGACAGCAGACGAAAGCTCCTATAATTCACCCCTCCACTTT.

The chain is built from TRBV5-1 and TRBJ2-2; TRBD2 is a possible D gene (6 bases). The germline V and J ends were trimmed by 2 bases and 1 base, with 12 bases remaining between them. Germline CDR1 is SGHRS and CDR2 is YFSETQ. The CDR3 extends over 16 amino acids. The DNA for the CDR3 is TGCGCCAGCAGCTTCACCGGGACTCAGAACACCGGGGAGCTGTTTTTT. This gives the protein CASSFTGTQNTGELFF.

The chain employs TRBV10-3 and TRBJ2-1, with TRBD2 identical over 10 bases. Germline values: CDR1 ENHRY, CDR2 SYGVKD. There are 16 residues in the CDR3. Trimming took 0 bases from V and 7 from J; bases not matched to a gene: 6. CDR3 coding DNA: TGTGCCATCAGTGAGTCACCTAGCGGGAGCTTTAATGAGCAGTTCTTC. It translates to CAISESPSGSFNEQFF.

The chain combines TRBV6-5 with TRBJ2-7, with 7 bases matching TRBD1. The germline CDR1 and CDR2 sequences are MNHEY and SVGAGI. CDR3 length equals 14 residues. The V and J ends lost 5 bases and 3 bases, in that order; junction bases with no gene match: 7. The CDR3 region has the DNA TGTGCCAGCAGTCCGAGGGGGCTAGGCTACGAGCAGTACTTC. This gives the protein CASSPRGLGYEQYF.

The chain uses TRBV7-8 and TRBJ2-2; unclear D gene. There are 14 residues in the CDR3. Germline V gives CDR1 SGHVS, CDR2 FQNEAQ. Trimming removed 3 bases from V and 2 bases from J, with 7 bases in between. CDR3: CASSFGSNTGELFF. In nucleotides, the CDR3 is TGTGCCAGCAGCTTCGGGTCCAACACCGGGGAGCTGTTTTTT.

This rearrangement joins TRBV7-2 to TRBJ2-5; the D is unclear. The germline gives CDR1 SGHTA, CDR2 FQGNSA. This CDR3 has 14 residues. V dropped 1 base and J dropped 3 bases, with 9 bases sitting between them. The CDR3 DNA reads TGTGCCAGCAGCTTAGAAGGCGGAAAAGAGACCCAGTACTTC. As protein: CASSLEGGKETQYF.

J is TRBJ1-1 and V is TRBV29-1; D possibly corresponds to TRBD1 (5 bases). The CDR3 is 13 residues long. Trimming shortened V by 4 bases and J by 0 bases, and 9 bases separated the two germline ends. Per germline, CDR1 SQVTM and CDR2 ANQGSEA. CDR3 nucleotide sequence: TGCAGCGTTGTGGCAGGGATGAACACTGAAGCTTTCTTT. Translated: CSVVAGMNTEAFF.

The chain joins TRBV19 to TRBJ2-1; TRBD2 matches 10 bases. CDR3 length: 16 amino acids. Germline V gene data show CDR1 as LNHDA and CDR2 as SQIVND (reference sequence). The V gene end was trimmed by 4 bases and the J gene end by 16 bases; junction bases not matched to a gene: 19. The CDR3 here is CASSTEAGGPFRAPFF. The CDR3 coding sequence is TGTGCCAGTAGTACCGAAGCGGGAGGGCCGTTCCGCGCCCCCTTCTTC.

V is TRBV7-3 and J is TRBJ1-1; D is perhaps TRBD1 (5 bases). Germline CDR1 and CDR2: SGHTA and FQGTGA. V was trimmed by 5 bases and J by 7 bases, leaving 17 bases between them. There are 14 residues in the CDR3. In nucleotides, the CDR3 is TGTGCCAGCAGCACCTCCCAATTCGACAGTGAAGCTTTCTTT. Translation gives CASSTSQFDSEAFF.

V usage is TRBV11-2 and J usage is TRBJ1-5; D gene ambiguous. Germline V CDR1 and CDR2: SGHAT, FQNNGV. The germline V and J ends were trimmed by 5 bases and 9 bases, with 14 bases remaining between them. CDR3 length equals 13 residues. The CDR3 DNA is TGTGCCAGCAGCCCCTCGGCGGTTCTGCCCCAGCATTTT. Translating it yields CASSPSAVLPQHF.

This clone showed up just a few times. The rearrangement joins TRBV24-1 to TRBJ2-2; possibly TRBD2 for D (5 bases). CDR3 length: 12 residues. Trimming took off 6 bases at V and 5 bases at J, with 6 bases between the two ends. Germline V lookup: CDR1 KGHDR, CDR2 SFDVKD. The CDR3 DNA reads TGTGCCACCAGTACGGGAACCGGGGAGCTGTTTTTT. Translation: CATSTGTGELFF.

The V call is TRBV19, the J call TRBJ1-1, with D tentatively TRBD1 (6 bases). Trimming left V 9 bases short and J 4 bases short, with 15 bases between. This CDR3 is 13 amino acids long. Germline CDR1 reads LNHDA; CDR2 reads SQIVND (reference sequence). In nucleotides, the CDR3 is TGTGCCAGCTGGCAGGGGTTCGGCACTGAAGCTTTCTTT. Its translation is CASWQGFGTEAFF.

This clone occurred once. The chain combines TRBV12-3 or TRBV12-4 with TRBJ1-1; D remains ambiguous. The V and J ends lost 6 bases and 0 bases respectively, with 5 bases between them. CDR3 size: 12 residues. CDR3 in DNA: TGTGCCAGCAGCAGGATGAACACTGAAGCTTTCTTT. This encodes CASSRMNTEAFF.

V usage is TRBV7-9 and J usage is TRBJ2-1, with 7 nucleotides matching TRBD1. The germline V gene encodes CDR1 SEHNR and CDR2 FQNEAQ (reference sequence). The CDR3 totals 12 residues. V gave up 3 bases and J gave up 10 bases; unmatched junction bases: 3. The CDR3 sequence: CASSFGQVEQFF. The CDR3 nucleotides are TGTGCCAGCAGCTTCGGACAGGTGGAGCAGTTCTTC.

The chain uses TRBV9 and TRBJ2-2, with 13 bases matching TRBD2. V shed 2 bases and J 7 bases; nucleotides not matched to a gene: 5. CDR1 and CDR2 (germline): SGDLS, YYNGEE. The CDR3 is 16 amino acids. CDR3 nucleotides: TGTGCCAGCAGCGTGGGGACTAGCGGGATTAACGGGGAGCTGTTTTTT. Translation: CASSVGTSGINGELFF.

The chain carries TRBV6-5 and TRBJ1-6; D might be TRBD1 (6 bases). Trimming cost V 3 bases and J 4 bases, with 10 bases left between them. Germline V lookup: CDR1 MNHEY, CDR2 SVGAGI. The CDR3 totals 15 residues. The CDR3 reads CASSYSDSYNSPLHF. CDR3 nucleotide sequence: TGTGCCAGCAGTTATTCGGACAGTTATAATTCACCCCTCCACTTT.

The CDR3 region has the DNA TGTGCCAGCAGTTTAGGAACGGGTACGCAGTATTTT. It is translated as CASSLGTGTQYF. The rearrangement links TRBV27 to TRBJ2-3; D not certain. V was pared by 2 bases and J by 8 bases, with 8 bases between. The CDR3 extends over 12 amino acids. The germline V gene has CDR1 MNHEY and CDR2 SMNVEV (reference sequence).

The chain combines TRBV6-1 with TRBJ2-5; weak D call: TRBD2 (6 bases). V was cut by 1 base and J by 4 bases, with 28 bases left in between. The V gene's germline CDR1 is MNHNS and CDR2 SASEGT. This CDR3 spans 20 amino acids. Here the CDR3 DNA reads TGTGCCAGCAGTGAAGGGAGGACCCCGGGAGCCGGTGGACTAACAGAGACCCAGTACTTC. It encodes CASSEGRTPGAGGLTETQYF.